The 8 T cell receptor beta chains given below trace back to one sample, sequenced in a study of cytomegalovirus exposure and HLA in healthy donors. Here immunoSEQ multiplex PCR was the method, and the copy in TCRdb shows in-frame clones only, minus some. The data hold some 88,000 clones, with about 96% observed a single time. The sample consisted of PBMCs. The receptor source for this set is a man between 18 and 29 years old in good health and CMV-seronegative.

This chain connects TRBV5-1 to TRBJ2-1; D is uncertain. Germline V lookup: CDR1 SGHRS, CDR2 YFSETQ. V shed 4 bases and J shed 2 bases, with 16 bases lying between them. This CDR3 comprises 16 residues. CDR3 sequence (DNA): TGCGCCAGCAGCAACGAACCAGGTGACACCTACAATGAGCAGTTCTTC. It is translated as CASSNEPGDTYNEQFF.

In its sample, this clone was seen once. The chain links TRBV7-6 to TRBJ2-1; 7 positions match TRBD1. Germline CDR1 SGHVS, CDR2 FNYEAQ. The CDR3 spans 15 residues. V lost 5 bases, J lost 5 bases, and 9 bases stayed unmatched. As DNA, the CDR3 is TGTGCCAGCAGCAGCGAGGCAGGGGGTGACAATGAGCAGTTCTTC. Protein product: CASSSEAGGDNEQFF. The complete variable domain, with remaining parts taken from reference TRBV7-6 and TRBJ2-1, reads GAGVSQSPRYKVTKRGQDVALRCDPISGHVSLYWYRQALGQGPEFLTYFNYEAQQDKSGLPNDRFSAERPEGSISTLTIQRTEQRDSAMYRCASSSEAGGDNEQFFGPGTRLTVL.

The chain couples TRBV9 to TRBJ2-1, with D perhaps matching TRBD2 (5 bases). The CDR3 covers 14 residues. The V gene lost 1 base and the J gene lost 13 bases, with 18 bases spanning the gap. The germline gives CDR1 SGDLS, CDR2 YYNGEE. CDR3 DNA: TGTGCCAGCAGCGTAAGCGGTTGGAATCCAACCCAGTTCTTC. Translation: CASSVSGWNPTQFF.

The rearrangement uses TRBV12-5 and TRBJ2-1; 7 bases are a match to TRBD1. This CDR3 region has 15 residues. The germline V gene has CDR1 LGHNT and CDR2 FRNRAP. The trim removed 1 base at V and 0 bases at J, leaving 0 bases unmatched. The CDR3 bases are TGTGCTAGTGGTTTGGGACAGGGCTCCTACAATGAGCAGTTCTTC. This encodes CASGLGQGSYNEQFF. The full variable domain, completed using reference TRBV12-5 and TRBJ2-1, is DARVTQTPRHKVTEMGQEVTMRCQPILGHNTVFWYRQTMMQGLELLAYFRNRAPLDDSGMPKDRFSAEMPDATLATLKIQPSEPRDSAVYFCASGLGQGSYNEQFFGPGTRLTVL.

CDR3 sequence (DNA): TGTGCCAGCACCCCGGGACTAGCTCGCGAGCAGTACTTC. Protein product: CASTPGLAREQYF. J is TRBJ2-7 and V is TRBV6-1; 9 nucleotides agree with TRBD2. Trimming removed 7 bases from V and 6 bases from J; junction bases left unmatched: 7. Germline CDR1 and CDR2: MNHNS and SASEGT. This CDR3 spans 13 amino acids.

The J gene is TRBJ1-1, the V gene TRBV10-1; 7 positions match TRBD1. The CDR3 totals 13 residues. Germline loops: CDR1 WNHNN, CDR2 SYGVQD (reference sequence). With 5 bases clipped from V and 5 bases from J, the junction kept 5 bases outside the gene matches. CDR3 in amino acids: CASSRTGGTEAFF. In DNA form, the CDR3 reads TGCGCCAGCAGTAGGACAGGTGGGACTGAAGCTTTCTTT.

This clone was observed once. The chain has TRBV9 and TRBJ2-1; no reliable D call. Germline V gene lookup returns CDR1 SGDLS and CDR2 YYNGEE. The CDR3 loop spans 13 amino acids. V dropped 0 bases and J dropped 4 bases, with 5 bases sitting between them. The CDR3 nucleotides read TGTGCCAGCAGCGTAGCCGTGTACAATGAGCAGTTCTTC. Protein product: CASSVAVYNEQFF.

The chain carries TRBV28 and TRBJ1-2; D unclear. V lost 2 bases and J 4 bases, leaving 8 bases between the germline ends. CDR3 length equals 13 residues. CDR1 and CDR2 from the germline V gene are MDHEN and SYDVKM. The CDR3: CASSLAAAYGYTF. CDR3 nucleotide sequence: TGTGCCAGCAGTTTAGCGGCAGCCTATGGCTACACCTTC.